The T cell receptor (beta chain) under discussion was sequenced for a study of identical twins. A single record per CDR3 protein comes from TCRdb applying MiXCR to the 5' RACE reads. The table shows over 600,000 distinct CDR3 sequences, with 20% to 25% occurring only once. Germline loops: CDR1 SGHRS, CDR2 YFSETQ. V shed 3 bases and J shed 2 bases, with 15 bases lying between them. CDR3 length equals 16 residues. This sample also belongs to another study, concerning T cells expressing NK-cell markers. As that study records: From sorted CD3+CD56+NKG2C+, CD3+CD56+NKG2C- and CD3+CD56-NKG2C+ T cells came the TCR beta repertoires. A range of roughly 1.0-8% of CD8+ T cells consisted of dominant NKG2C+ clonotypes in about six donors. Whether the expanded NKG2C+ T cell clones recognized HCMV remained unclear.

The sample consisted of PBMCs. The chain combines TRBV5-1 with TRBJ2-1; D perhaps matches TRBD2 (6 bases). This TCR was sampled from a woman between 18 and 30 years old in good health. This CDR3 is CASSSGSSRPYNEQFF. As DNA, the CDR3 is TGCGCCAGCAGCTCCGGGAGCTCTAGGCCCTACAATGAGCAGTTCTTC. Using reference TRBV5-1 and TRBJ2-1 for the parts outside the CDR3, the full variable domain is KAGVTQTPRYLIKTRGQQVTLSCSPISGHRSVSWYQQTPGQGLQFLFEYFSETQRNKGNFPGRFSGRQFSNSRSEMNVSTLELGDSALYLCASSSGSSRPYNEQFFGPGTRLTVL.